The sequence of this T cell receptor beta chain was determined in a study of blood T cell repertoires in COVID-19. As for the study in general: Whether acute or convalescent, the COVID-19 samples came from the United States, Italy and Spain. Nucleic acid was either cDNA or gDNA, and it came from T cells, B-cell-depleted T cells, or PBMCs.

The Seattle patients, enrolled during active infection, were followed longitudinally. In the original analysis: Researchers report that nucleated cell counts were estimated from reference gene primer amplification. The data were produced by immunoSEQ multiplex PCR, yet TCRdb's version contains in-frame clones alone and is incomplete. V, J and clone size reflect that table, while D and trimming were determined from the DNA. The sample lists under 60,000 clones; about 86% were seen once. V was clipped by 5 bases and J by 8 bases; unmatched bases: 11. There are 15 residues in the CDR3. In germline, CDR1 is MDHEN, CDR2 SYDVKM.

The origin of this receptor is an older woman with COVID-19, enrolled during active disease. This chain uses TRBV28 with TRBJ1-4, with TRBD1 matching over 7 bases. The sample consisted of peripheral blood. The CDR3 DNA reads TGTGCCAGCAGTGCTTCTCAGGGGGATCGGGAAAAACTGTTTTTT. Translating it yields CASSASQGDREKLFF.